This TCR beta chain comes out of a study of T cells in localized non-small cell lung cancer. The data were produced by immunoSEQ multiplex PCR, yet TCRdb's version contains in-frame clones alone and is incomplete. The table has tens of thousands of clones, just over 85% seen once; the top ten hold about 5%. A remark on this clone: Its antigen is currently unknown.

Trimming cost V 0 bases and J 1 base, with 7 bases left between them. The CDR3 is 14 amino acids. Germline CDR1 reads SGHRS; CDR2 reads YFSETQ. Whole-study findings and limits: Investigators sequenced only a single tumor region, leaving heterogeneity possible.

V usage is TRBV5-1 and J usage is TRBJ1-1; D call uncertain. This clonotype originated in a male donor at least 60 years old with stage II lung adenocarcinoma. The sample was peripheral blood mononuclear cells, taken before any cancer treatment. The CDR3 sequence is CASSLVVGNTEAFF. The CDR3 region has the DNA TGCGCCAGCAGCTTGGTGGTCGGGAACACTGAAGCTTTCTTT.